A selection of T cell receptor beta chains follows, all from one sample in a study of technical replicates of blood from several donors. TCRdb keeps only in-frame clones here, not all; method: immunoSEQ multiplex PCR. The table includes 75,000 to 90,000 clones, approximately 93% detected once. The sample comprised T cells isolated from PBMCs. All receptors derive from a human donor in good health. Each CDR3 is given with its conserved first and last residue. Fields, in order: clone size, V gene, J gene, D gene, CDR3 DNA, CDR3 protein. D genes are given only for firm matches. The size of a clone is reported for some rows only, either as once, few or many, or as a class for expanded clones.

clone_size: NA; v_call: TRBV18; j_call: TRBJ1-4; d_call: NA; cdr3_nt: TGTGCCAGCTCACTAACTCCCAGGGAGGGAGATGAAAAACTGTTTTTT; cdr3_aa: CASSLTPREGDEKLFF
clone_size: NA; v_call: TRBV19; j_call: TRBJ1-1; d_call: NA; cdr3_nt: TGTGCCAGTCGCGGGACGTGGGCGAACACTGAAGCTTTCTTT; cdr3_aa: CASRGTWANTEAFF
clone_size: few; v_call: TRBV7-6; j_call: TRBJ2-7; d_call: NA; cdr3_nt: TGTGCCAGCAGCTTAGCGGGGCAGAAGCAGTACTTC; cdr3_aa: CASSLAGQKQYF
clone_size: NA; v_call: TRBV6-1; j_call: TRBJ2-5; d_call: TRBD2; cdr3_nt: TGTGCCAGCAGTGGAGGGACTAGCAGCTACTATTACCAAGAGACCCAGTACTTC; cdr3_aa: CASSGGTSSYYYQETQYF
clone_size: once; v_call: TRBV11-2; j_call: TRBJ2-6; d_call: NA; cdr3_nt: TGTGCCAGCAAATTCCCGGACAGCTTCGCTTCTGGGGCCAACGTCCTGACTTTC; cdr3_aa: CASKFPDSFASGANVLTF
clone_size: NA; v_call: TRBV7-6; j_call: TRBJ2-1; d_call: NA; cdr3_nt: TGTGCCAGCAGCACCAACACCGCCTCCTCCTACAATGAGCAGTTCTTC; cdr3_aa: CASSTNTASSYNEQFF
clone_size: NA; v_call: TRBV4-2; j_call: TRBJ2-1; d_call: NA; cdr3_nt: TGTGCCAGCAGCCAGGCGGTCGGGGGGCAAAGGATCCCGAATGAGCAGTTCTTC; cdr3_aa: CASSQAVGGQRIPNEQFF
clone_size: NA; v_call: TRBV25-1; j_call: TRBJ2-3; d_call: TRBD2; cdr3_nt: TGTGCCAGCAGTGAGGGACTAGCGGGAAGCACAGATACGCAGTATTTT; cdr3_aa: CASSEGLAGSTDTQYF
clone_size: NA; v_call: TRBV6-1; j_call: TRBJ2-4; d_call: TRBD2; cdr3_nt: TGTGCCAGCAGTGAAAAGGCGGGAGGGGGCAACATTCAGTACTTC; cdr3_aa: CASSEKAGGGNIQYF
clone_size: NA; v_call: TRBV28; j_call: TRBJ1-3; d_call: TRBD1; cdr3_nt: TGTGCCAGCAGTTCAGGACAGGCCTCTGGAAACACCATATATTTT; cdr3_aa: CASSSGQASGNTIYF
clone_size: NA; v_call: TRBV28; j_call: TRBJ2-5; d_call: NA; cdr3_nt: TGTGCCAGCAGTTTGGTCGCAGGGGGGGAGACCCAGTACTTC; cdr3_aa: CASSLVAGGETQYF
clone_size: NA; v_call: TRBV6-1; j_call: TRBJ1-3; d_call: TRBD1; cdr3_nt: TGTGCCAGCAGGGGACAGATCTACTCTGGAAACACCATATATTTT; cdr3_aa: CASRGQIYSGNTIYF
clone_size: NA; v_call: TRBV30; j_call: TRBJ1-4; d_call: NA; cdr3_nt: TGTGCCTGGAGCAAGGAAAGGGGAGGTGAAAAACTGTTTTTT; cdr3_aa: CAWSKERGGEKLFF
clone_size: NA; v_call: TRBV5-4; j_call: TRBJ1-2; d_call: NA; cdr3_nt: TGTGCCAGCAGATCGGCCGGGGGGTTTGTTGGCTACACCTTC; cdr3_aa: CASRSAGGFVGYTF
clone_size: NA; v_call: TRBV7-9; j_call: TRBJ2-6; d_call: NA; cdr3_nt: TGTGCCAGCAGCTTTTGGGGGGACTCTGGGGCCAACGTCCTGACTTTC; cdr3_aa: CASSFWGDSGANVLTF
clone_size: NA; v_call: TRBV7-9; j_call: TRBJ2-1; d_call: NA; cdr3_nt: TGTGCCAGCAGCTTATCTAGGAGCACCTACAATGAGCAGTTCTTC; cdr3_aa: CASSLSRSTYNEQFF
clone_size: NA; v_call: TRBV11-1; j_call: TRBJ2-7; d_call: NA; cdr3_nt: TGTGCCAGCAGCTTATCCCCCCAGGGCGACGAGCAGTACTTC; cdr3_aa: CASSLSPQGDEQYF
clone_size: NA; v_call: TRBV4-2; j_call: TRBJ2-5; d_call: NA; cdr3_nt: TGTGCCAGCGGAGAAGAGACCCAGTACTTC; cdr3_aa: CASGEETQYF
clone_size: NA; v_call: TRBV9; j_call: TRBJ2-2; d_call: NA; cdr3_nt: TGTGCCAGCAGCGGGGGGGTAGTGGACGGGGAGCTGTTTTTT; cdr3_aa: CASSGGVVDGELFF
clone_size: NA; v_call: TRBV5-4; j_call: TRBJ2-7; d_call: TRBD1; cdr3_nt: TGTGCCAGCAGCTGGCAGGGGGCGGACGGTAACGAGCAGTACTTC; cdr3_aa: CASSWQGADGNEQYF
clone_size: once; v_call: TRBV7-9; j_call: TRBJ1-1; d_call: TRBD1; cdr3_nt: TGTGCCAGCAGCTCCCATCCTCTATGGACAGGAACGAACACTGAAGCTTTCTTT; cdr3_aa: CASSSHPLWTGTNTEAFF
clone_size: NA; v_call: TRBV29-1; j_call: TRBJ2-7; d_call: NA; cdr3_nt: TGCAGCGTTGATCAAAACGGGGTTCACGAGCAGTACTTC; cdr3_aa: CSVDQNGVHEQYF
clone_size: NA; v_call: TRBV5-6; j_call: TRBJ2-3; d_call: NA; cdr3_nt: TGTGCCAGCAGTCGGGACACCCGCACAGATACGCAGTATTTT; cdr3_aa: CASSRDTRTDTQYF
clone_size: NA; v_call: TRBV11-2; j_call: TRBJ1-1; d_call: NA; cdr3_nt: TGTGCCAGCAGCATCCGGGAAAACACTGAAGCTTTCTTT; cdr3_aa: CASSIRENTEAFF
clone_size: NA; v_call: TRBV15; j_call: TRBJ1-4; d_call: TRBD1; cdr3_nt: TGTGCCACCAGCATACGACAGGGCTTGGATGAAAAACTGTTTTTT; cdr3_aa: CATSIRQGLDEKLFF
clone_size: NA; v_call: TRBV4-2; j_call: TRBJ2-1; d_call: NA; cdr3_nt: TGTGCCAGCAGCCAAGAGCGAAACTCCTACAATGAGCAGTTCTTC; cdr3_aa: CASSQERNSYNEQFF
clone_size: NA; v_call: TRBV27; j_call: TRBJ2-7; d_call: TRBD2; cdr3_nt: TGTGCCAGCAGTTTATCCGCCCCGGGACTAGCGGGGGCCTACTACGAGCAGTACTTC; cdr3_aa: CASSLSAPGLAGAYYEQYF
clone_size: NA; v_call: TRBV18; j_call: TRBJ2-7; d_call: NA; cdr3_nt: TGTGCCAGCTCCCCGATCTGGGCTGCTTCCAGCGAGCAGTACTTC; cdr3_aa: CASSPIWAASSEQYF
clone_size: NA; v_call: TRBV30; j_call: TRBJ1-5; d_call: NA; cdr3_nt: TGTGCCTGGAATACAGGAGCTGGTCAGCCCCAGCATTTT; cdr3_aa: CAWNTGAGQPQHF
clone_size: NA; v_call: TRBV10-3; j_call: TRBJ2-3; d_call: NA; cdr3_nt: TGTGCCATCAGGGGGCAAGGAAGCACAGATACGCAGTATTTT; cdr3_aa: CAIRGQGSTDTQYF
clone_size: once; v_call: TRBV4-1; j_call: TRBJ1-1; d_call: TRBD1; cdr3_nt: TGCGCCAGCAGCCCGGGACAGCGCGGCACTGAAGCTTTCTTT; cdr3_aa: CASSPGQRGTEAFF
clone_size: NA; v_call: TRBV7-3; j_call: TRBJ1-6; d_call: NA; cdr3_nt: TGTGCCAGCAGTCTCGAGCCCAGGAGGTCCTATAATTCACCCCTCCACTTT; cdr3_aa: CASSLEPRRSYNSPLHF
clone_size: NA; v_call: TRBV2; j_call: TRBJ2-4; d_call: TRBD1; cdr3_nt: TGTGCCAGCAGTGGTGACAGGGATAGGAAAAACATTCAGTACTTC; cdr3_aa: CASSGDRDRKNIQYF
clone_size: NA; v_call: TRBV9; j_call: TRBJ2-3; d_call: NA; cdr3_nt: TGTGCCAGCAGTGGGGGAGGTAGCGCGGTCACAGATACGCAGTATTTT; cdr3_aa: CASSGGGSAVTDTQYF
clone_size: NA; v_call: TRBV6-1; j_call: TRBJ2-5; d_call: NA; cdr3_nt: TGTGCCAGCAGTGACGGGTTCGCCAGCGGCACCCAAGAGACCCAGTACTTC; cdr3_aa: CASSDGFASGTQETQYF
clone_size: NA; v_call: TRBV5-4; j_call: TRBJ2-1; d_call: TRBD2; cdr3_nt: TGTGCCAGCAGCCGGGGCGGGGCGGGAGGGAACAATGAGCAGTTCTTC; cdr3_aa: CASSRGGAGGNNEQFF
clone_size: NA; v_call: TRBV7-8; j_call: TRBJ1-2; d_call: TRBD1; cdr3_nt: TGTGCCAGCAGCGAGAGGGACAGTACTAACTATGGCTACACCTTC; cdr3_aa: CASSERDSTNYGYTF
clone_size: NA; v_call: TRBV5-1; j_call: TRBJ2-5; d_call: NA; cdr3_nt: TGCGCCAGCAGCTTGTATGGCCCCGGGGAGGAGACCCAGTACTTC; cdr3_aa: CASSLYGPGEETQYF
clone_size: NA; v_call: TRBV2; j_call: TRBJ1-3; d_call: TRBD1; cdr3_nt: TGTGCCAGCAGACCGACAGGGAACTCTGGAAACACCATATATTTT; cdr3_aa: CASRPTGNSGNTIYF
clone_size: NA; v_call: TRBV6-1; j_call: TRBJ1-3; d_call: NA; cdr3_nt: TGTGCCAGCAGTGAGGGGCTGGGCTCTGGAAACACCATATATTTT; cdr3_aa: CASSEGLGSGNTIYF
clone_size: NA; v_call: TRBV18; j_call: TRBJ2-5; d_call: NA; cdr3_nt: TGTGCCAGCTCAAAAAATGAGCCACTCCAAGAGACCCAGTACTTC; cdr3_aa: CASSKNEPLQETQYF
clone_size: NA; v_call: TRBV5-1; j_call: TRBJ2-7; d_call: TRBD2; cdr3_nt: TGCGCCAGCAGCTTTGTCGGAGGGAATCTCTTGACTAGCGGCCACTACGAGCAGTACTTC; cdr3_aa: CASSFVGGNLLTSGHYEQYF
clone_size: NA; v_call: TRBV30; j_call: TRBJ1-3; d_call: NA; cdr3_nt: TGTGCCTGGAGTGTACCCGGGTCGAGCTCTGGAAACACCATATATTTT; cdr3_aa: CAWSVPGSSSGNTIYF
clone_size: NA; v_call: TRBV11-3; j_call: TRBJ2-3; d_call: TRBD1; cdr3_nt: TGTGCCAGCAGCTCCTGGACAGGTCTGTACACAGATACGCAGTATTTT; cdr3_aa: CASSSWTGLYTDTQYF
clone_size: NA; v_call: TRBV27; j_call: TRBJ1-2; d_call: NA; cdr3_nt: TGTGCCAGCAGTTTGCCGGGGGGTCGGGGCTACACCTTC; cdr3_aa: CASSLPGGRGYTF
clone_size: once; v_call: TRBV6-5; j_call: TRBJ2-7; d_call: TRBD2; cdr3_nt: TGTGCCAGCAGTTACGGACTAGCGGGATCTGGCGAGCAGTACTTC; cdr3_aa: CASSYGLAGSGEQYF
clone_size: NA; v_call: TRBV5-1; j_call: TRBJ2-2; d_call: NA; cdr3_nt: TGCGCCAGCAGCTGGGCTACAGGGTCGAACGGGGAGCTGTTTTTT; cdr3_aa: CASSWATGSNGELFF
clone_size: NA; v_call: TRBV28; j_call: TRBJ2-7; d_call: NA; cdr3_nt: TGTGCCAGCAGCACTCTCGGACAGAGCTCCTACGAGCAGTACTTC; cdr3_aa: CASSTLGQSSYEQYF